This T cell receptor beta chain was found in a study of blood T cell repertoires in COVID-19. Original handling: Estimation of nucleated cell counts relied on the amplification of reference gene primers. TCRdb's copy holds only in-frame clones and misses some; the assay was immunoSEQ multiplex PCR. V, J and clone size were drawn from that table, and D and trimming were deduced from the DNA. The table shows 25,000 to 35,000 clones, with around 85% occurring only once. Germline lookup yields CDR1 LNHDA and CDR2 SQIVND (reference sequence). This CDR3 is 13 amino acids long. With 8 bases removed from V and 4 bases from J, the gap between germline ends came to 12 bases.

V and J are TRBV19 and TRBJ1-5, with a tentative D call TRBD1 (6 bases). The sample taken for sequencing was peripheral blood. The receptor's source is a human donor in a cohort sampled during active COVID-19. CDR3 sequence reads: CASRSTGNQPQHF. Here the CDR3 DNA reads TGTGCCAGTCGAAGCACAGGGAATCAGCCCCAGCATTTT.